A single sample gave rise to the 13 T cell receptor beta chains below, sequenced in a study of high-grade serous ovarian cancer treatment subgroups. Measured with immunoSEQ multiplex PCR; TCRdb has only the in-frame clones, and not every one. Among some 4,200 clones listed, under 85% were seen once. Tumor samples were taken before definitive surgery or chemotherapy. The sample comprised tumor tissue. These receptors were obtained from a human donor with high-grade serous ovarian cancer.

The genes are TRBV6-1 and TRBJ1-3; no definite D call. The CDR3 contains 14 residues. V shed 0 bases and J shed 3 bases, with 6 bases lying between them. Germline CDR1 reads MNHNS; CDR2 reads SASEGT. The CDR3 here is CASSEAYIGNTIYF. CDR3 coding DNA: TGTGCCAGCAGTGAAGCTTATATTGGAAACACCATATATTTT.

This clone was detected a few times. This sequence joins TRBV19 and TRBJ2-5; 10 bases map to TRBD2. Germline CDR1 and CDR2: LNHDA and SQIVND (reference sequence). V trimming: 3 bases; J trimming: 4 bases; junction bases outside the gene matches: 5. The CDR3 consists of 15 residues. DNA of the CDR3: TGTGCCAGTAGTATGAGCGGGGGGGCCAGAGAGACCCAGTACTTC. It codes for CASSMSGGARETQYF.

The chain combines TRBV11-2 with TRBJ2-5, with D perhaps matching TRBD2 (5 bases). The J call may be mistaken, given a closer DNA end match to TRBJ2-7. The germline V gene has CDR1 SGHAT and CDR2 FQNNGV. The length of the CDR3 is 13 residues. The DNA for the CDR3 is TGTGCCAGCAGCGAGATTGAGGGAGTCGAGCAGTACTTC. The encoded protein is CASSEIEGVEQYF.

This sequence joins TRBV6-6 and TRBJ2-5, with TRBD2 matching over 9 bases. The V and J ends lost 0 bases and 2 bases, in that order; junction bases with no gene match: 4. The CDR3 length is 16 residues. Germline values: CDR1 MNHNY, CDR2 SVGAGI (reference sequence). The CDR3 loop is CASSYSSGGGQETQYF. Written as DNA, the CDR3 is TGTGCCAGCAGTTACTCTAGCGGGGGTGGTCAAGAGACCCAGTACTTC.

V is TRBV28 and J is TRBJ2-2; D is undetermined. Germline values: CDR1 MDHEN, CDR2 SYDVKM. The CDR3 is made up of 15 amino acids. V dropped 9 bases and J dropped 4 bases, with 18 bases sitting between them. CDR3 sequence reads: CASDPSRVTTGELFF. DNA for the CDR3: TGTGCCAGTGACCCCTCTAGGGTTACCACCGGGGAGCTGTTTTTT. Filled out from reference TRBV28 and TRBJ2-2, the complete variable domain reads DVKVTQSSRYLVKRTGEKVFLECVQDMDHENMFWYRQDPGLGLRLIYFSYDVKMKEKGDIPEGYSVSREKKERFSLILESASTNQTSMYLCASDPSRVTTGELFFGEGSRLTVL.

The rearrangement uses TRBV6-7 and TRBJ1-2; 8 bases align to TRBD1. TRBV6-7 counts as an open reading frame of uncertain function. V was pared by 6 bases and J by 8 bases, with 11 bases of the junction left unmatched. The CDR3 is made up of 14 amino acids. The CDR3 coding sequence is TGTGCCAGCAGGCGAACTCAGGGGGCTGGAGGCTACACCTTC. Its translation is CASRRTQGAGGYTF.

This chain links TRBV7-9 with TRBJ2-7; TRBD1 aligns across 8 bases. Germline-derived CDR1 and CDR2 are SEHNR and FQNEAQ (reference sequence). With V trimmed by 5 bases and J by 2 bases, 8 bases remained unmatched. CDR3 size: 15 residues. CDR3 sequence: CASSPRTGFTYEQYF. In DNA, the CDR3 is TGTGCCAGCAGCCCGCGGACAGGGTTTACCTACGAGCAGTACTTC.

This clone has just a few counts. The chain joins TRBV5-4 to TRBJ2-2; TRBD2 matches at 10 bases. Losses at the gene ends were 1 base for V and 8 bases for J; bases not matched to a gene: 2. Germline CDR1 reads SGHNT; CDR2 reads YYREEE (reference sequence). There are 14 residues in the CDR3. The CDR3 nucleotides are TGTGCCAGCAGCTTGACTAGCGGGGTGGGGGAGCTGTTTTTT. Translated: CASSLTSGVGELFF.

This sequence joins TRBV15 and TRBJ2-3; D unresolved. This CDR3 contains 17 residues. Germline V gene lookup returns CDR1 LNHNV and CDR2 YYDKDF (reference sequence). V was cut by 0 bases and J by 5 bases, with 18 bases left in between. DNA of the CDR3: TGTGCCACCAGCAGAGATGATCCGGGTCCCACCAGAGATACGCAGTATTTT. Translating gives CATSRDDPGPTRDTQYF.

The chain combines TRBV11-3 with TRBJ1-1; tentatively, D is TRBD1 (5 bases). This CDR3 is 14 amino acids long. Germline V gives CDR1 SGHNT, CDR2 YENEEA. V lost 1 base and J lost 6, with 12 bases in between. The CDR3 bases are TGTGCCAGCAGCTTAGGAGGGGAAGCCCCTGAAGCTTTCTTT. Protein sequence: CASSLGGEAPEAFF.

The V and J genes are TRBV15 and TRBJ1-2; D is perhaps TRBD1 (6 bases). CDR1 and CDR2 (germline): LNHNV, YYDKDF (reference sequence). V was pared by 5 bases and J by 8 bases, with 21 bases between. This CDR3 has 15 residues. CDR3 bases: TGTGCCACCAGCGACGCAGGGGTATTCATGAGGGGCTACACCTTC. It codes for CATSDAGVFMRGYTF. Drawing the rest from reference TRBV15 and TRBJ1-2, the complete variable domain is DAMVIQNPRYQVTQFGKPVTLSCSQTLNHNVMYWYQQKSSQAPKLLFHYYDKDFNNEADTPDNFQSRRPNTSFCFLDIRSPGLGDTAMYLCATSDAGVFMRGYTFGSGTRLTVV.

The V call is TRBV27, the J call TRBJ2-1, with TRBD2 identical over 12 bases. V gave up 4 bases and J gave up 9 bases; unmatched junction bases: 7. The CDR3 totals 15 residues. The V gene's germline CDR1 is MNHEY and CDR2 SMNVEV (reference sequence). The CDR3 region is CASSSPLAGGVEQFF. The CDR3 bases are TGTGCCAGCAGTTCCCCACTAGCGGGGGGCGTTGAGCAGTTCTTC.

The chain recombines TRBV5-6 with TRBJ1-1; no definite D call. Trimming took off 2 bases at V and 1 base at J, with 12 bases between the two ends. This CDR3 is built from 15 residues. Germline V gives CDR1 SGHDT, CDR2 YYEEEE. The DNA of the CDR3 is TGTGCCAGCAGCTTTATTGGAGCAGGGAACACTGAAGCTTTCTTT. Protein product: CASSFIGAGNTEAFF.